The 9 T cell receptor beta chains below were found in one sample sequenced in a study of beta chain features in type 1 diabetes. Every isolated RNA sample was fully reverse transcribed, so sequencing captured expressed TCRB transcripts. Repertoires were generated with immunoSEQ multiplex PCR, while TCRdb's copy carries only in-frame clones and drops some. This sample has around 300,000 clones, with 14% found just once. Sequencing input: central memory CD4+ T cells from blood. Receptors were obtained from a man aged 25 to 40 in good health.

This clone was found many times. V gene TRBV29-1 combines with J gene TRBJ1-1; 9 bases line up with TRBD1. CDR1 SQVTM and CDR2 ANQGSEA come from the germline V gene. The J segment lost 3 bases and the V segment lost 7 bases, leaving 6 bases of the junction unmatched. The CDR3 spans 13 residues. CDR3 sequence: CSGGQGLYTEAFF. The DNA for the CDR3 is TGCAGCGGGGGACAGGGTTTGTACACTGAAGCTTTCTTT. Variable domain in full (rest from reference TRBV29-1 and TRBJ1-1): SAVISQKPSRDICQRGTSLTIQCQVDSQVTMMFWYRQQPGQSLTLIATANQGSEATYESGFVIDKFPISRPNLTFSTLTVSNMSPEDSSIYLCSGGQGLYTEAFFGQGTRLTVV.

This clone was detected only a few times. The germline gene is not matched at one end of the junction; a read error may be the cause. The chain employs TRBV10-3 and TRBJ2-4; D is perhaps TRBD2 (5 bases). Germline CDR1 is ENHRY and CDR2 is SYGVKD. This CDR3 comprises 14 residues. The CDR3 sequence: CASSVARSGNIQYF. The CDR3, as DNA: TGTGCCAGCAGTGTAGCCAGATCGGGGAACATTCAGTACTTC.

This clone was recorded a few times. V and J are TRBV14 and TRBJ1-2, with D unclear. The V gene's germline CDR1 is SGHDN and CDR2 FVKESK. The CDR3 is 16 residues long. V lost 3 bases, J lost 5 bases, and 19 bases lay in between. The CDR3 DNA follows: TGTGCCAGCAGCCAGCTGGATACGGGCAGACTGTATGGCTACACCTTC. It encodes CASSQLDTGRLYGYTF.

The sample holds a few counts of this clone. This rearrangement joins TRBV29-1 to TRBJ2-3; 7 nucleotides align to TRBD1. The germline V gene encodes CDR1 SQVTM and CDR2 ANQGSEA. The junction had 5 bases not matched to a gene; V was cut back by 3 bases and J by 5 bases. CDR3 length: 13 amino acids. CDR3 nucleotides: TGCAGCGTTGACGAGGGGGCCGGAGATACGCAGTATTTT. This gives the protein CSVDEGAGDTQYF.

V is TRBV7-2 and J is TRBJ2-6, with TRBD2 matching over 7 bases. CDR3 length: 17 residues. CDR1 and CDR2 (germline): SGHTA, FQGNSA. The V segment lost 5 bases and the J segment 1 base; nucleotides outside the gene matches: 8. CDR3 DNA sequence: TGTGCCAGCAGCGATTCGCAGGGAGGGTCTGGGGCCAACGTCCTGACTTTC. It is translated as CASSDSQGGSGANVLTF.

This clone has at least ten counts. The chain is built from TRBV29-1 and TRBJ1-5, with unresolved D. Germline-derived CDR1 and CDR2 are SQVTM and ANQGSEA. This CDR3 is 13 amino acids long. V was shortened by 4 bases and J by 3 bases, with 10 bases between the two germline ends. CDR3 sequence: CSVAPNPNQPQHF. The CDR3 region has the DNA TGCAGCGTTGCCCCAAACCCCAATCAGCCCCAGCATTTT.

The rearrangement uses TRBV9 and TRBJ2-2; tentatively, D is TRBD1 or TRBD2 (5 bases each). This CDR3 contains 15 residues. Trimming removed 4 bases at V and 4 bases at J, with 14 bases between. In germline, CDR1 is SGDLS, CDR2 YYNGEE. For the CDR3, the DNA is TGTGCCAGCAGCCTCCCGGGACCGGTCACCGGGGAGCTGTTTTTT. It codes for CASSLPGPVTGELFF.

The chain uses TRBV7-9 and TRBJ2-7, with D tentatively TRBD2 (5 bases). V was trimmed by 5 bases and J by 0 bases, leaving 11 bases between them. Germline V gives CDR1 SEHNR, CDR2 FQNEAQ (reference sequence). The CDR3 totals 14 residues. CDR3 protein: CASSPWRSSYEQYF. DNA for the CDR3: TGTGCCAGCAGCCCTTGGAGGAGCTCCTACGAGCAGTACTTC.

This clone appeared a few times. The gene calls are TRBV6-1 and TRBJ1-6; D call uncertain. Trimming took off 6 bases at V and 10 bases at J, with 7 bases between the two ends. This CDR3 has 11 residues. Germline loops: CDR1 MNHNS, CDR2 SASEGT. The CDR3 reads CASRVGSPLHF. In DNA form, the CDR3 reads TGTGCCAGCAGGGTCGGGTCACCCCTCCACTTT.